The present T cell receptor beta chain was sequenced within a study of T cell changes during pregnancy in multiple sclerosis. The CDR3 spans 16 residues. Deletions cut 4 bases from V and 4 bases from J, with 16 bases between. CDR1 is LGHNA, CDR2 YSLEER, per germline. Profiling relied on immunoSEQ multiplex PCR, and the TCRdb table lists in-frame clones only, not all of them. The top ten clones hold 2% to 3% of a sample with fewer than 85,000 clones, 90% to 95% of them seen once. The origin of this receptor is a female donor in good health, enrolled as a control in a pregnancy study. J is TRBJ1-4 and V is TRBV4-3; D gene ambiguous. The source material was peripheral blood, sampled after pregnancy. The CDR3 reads CASSRKAARFNEKLFF. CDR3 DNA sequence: TGCGCCAGCAGCCGGAAAGCGGCACGGTTTAATGAAAAACTGTTTTTT.